The subject of this entry is one TCR beta chain. This entry is derived from a study of blood T cells in healthy people across ages. For the second PCR, which ran for about 6 to 11 cycles, a sample-barcoded 5' primer and a J-beta primer mix were used. MiXCR, run by TCRdb on the 5' RACE reads, gives a single entry per CDR3 protein. There are more than 1,400,000 distinct CDR3 sequences in the sample; around 39% occur only once, and roughly 7.9% lies in the top ten. The CDR3 totals 14 residues. Germline V CDR1 and CDR2: MNHEY, SVGAGI. This chain uses TRBV6-5 with TRBJ2-5; maybe TRBD1 (5 bases). Judging by the DNA end, TRBJ2-7 fits better; the J call may be wrong. Source material: blood. This receptor was taken from a woman aged 18-29 years in good health. CDR3 loop: CASRPNRILYEQYF. The DNA of the CDR3 is TGTGCCAGCAGGCCAAACAGGATCCTCTACGAGCAGTACTTC.